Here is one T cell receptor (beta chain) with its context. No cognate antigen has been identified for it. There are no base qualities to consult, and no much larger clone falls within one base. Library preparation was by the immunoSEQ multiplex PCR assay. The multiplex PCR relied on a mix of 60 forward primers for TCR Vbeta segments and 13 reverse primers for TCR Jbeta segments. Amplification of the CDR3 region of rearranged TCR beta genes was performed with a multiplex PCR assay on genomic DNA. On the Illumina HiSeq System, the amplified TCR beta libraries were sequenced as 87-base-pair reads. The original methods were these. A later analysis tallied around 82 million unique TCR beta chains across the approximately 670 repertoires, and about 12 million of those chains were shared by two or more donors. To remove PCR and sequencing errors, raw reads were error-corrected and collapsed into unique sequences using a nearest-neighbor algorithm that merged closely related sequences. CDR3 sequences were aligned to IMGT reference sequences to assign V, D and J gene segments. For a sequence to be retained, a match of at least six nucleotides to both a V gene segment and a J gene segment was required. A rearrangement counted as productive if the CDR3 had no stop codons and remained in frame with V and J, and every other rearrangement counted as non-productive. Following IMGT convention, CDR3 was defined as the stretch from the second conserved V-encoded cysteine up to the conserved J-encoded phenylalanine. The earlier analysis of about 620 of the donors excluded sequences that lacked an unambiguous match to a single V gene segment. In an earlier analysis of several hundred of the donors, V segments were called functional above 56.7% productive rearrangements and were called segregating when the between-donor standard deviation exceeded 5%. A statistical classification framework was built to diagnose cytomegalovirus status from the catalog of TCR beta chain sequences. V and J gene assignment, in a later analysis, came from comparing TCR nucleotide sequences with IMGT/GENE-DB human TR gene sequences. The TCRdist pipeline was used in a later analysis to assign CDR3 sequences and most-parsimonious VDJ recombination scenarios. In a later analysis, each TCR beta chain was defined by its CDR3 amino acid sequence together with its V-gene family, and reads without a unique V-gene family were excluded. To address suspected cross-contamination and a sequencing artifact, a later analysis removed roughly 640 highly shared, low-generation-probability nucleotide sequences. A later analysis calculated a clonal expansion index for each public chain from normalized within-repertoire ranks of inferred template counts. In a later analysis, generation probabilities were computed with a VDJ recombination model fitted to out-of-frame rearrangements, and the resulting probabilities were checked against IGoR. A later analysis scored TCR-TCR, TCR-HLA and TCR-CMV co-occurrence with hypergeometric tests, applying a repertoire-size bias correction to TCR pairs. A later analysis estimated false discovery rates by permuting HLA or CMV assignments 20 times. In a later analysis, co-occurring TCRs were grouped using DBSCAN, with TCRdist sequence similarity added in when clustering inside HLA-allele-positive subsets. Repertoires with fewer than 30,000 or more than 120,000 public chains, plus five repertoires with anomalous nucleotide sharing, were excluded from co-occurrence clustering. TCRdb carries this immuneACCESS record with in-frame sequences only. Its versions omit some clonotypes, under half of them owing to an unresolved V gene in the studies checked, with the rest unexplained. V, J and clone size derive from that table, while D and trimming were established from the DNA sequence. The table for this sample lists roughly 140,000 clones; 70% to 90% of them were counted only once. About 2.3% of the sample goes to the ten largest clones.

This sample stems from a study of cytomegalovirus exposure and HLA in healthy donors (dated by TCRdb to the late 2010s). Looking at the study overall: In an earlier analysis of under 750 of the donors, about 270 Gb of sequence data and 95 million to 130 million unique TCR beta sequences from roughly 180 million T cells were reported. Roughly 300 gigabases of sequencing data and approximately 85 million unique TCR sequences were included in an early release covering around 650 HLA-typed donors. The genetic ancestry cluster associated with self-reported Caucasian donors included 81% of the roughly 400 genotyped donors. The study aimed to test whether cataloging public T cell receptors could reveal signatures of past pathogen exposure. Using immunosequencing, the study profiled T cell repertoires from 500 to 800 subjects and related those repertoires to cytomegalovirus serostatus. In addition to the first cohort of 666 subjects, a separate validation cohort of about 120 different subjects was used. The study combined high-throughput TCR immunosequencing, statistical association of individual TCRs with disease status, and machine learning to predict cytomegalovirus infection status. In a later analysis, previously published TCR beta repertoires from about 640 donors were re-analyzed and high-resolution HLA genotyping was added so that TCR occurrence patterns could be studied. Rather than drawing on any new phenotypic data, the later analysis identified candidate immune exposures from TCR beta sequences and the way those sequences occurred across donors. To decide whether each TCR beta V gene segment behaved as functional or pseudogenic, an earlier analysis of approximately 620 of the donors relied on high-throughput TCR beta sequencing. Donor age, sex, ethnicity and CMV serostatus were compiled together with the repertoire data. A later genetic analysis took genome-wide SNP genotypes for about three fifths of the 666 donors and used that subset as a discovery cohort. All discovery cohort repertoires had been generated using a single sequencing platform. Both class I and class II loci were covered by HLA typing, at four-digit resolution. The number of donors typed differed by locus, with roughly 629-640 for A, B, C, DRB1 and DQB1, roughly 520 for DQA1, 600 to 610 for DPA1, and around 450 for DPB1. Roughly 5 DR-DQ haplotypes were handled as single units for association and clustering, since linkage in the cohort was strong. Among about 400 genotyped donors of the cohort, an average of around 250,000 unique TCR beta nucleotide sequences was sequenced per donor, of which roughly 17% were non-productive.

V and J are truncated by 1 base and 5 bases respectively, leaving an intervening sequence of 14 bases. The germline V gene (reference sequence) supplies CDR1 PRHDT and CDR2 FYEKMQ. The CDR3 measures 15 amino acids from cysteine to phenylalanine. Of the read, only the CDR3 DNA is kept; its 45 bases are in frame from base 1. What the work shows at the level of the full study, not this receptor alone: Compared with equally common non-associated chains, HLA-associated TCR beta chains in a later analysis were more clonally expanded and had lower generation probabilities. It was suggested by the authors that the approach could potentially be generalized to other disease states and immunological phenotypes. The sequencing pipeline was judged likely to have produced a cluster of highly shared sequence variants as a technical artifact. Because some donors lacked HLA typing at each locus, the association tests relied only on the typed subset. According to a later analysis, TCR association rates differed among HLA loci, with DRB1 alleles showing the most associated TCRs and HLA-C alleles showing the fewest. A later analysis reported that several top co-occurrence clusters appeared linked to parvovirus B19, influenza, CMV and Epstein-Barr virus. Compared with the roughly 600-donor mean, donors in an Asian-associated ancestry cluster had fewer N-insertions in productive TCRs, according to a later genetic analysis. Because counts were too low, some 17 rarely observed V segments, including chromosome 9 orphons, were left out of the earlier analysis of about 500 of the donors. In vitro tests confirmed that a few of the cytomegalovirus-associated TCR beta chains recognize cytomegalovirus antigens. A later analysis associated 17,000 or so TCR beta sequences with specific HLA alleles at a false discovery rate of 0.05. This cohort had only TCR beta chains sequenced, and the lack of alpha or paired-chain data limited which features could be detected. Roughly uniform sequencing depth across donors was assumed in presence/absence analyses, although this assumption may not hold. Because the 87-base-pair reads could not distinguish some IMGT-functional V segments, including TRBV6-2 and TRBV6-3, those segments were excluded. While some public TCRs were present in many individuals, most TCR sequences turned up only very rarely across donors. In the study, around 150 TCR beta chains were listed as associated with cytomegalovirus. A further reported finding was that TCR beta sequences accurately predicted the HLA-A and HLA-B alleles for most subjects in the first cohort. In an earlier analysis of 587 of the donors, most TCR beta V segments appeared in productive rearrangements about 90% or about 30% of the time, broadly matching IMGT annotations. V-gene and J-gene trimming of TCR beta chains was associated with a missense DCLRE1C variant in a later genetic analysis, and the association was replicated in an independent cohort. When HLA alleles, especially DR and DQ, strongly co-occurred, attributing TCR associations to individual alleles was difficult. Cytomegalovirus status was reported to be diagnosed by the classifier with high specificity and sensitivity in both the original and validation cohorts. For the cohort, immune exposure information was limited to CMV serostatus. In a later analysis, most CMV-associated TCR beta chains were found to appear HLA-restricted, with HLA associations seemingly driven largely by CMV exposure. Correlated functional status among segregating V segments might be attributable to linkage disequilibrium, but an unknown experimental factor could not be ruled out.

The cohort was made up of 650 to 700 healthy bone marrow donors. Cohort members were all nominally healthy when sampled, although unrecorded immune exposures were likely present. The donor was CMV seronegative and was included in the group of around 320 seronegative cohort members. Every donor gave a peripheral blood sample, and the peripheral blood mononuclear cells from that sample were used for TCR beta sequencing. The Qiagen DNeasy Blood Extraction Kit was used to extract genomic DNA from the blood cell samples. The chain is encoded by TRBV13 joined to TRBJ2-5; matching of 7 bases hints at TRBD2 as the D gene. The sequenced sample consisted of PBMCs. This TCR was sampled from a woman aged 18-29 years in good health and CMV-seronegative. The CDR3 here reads CASSLERGGLETQYF. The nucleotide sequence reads TGTGCCAGCAGCTTAGAGAGGGGGGGCCTTGAGACCCAGTACTTC.